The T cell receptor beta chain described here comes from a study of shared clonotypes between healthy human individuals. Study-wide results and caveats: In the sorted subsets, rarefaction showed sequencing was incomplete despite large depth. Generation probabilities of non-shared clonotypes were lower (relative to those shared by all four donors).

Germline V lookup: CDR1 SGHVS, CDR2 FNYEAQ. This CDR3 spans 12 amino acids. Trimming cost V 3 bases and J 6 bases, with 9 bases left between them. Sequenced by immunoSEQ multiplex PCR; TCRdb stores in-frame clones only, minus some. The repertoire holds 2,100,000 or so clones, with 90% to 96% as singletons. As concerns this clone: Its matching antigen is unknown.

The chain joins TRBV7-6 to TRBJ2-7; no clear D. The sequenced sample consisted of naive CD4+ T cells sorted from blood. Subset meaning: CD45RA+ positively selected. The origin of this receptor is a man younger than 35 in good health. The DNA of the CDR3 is TGTGCCAGCAGCTTTTCGGGTGGCGAGCAGTACTTC. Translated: CASSFSGGEQYF.